The sample holds a few counts of the clone carrying this T cell receptor beta chain. Its antigen remains unknown. Time point meaning: sample taken at primary tumor resection. The approximately 72 donors had untreated early-stage non-small cell lung cancer. Sequencing of whole RNA from tumor, nontumor lung or frozen PBMC involved no sorting. A unique molecular identifier was attached to every TCR cDNA molecule. TCRdb re-derived calls from the 5' RACE reads in MiXCR, one entry per CDR3 protein. Among around 20,000 distinct CDR3 sequences, around 7% were seen once, and the ten largest hold approximately 22%. This sample is part of a study of spatial heterogeneity in lung cancer. Study-level background: Strong correlation linked TCR transcript counts in tumor regions to a T cell module score derived from matched bulk RNA-seq. Overall study results and limits: In tumors, expanded intratumoral alpha and beta TCR counts tracked mutation counts.

CDR1 is SEHNR, CDR2 FQNEAQ, per germline (reference sequence). Deletions cut 1 base from V and 6 bases from J, with 15 bases between. The CDR3 spans 15 residues. This sequence joins TRBV7-9 and TRBJ1-2, with a tentative D call TRBD1 (6 bases). This TCR was sampled from a female donor with early-stage non-small cell lung cancer. The source was lung tumor tissue, collected at surgery. The DNA of the CDR3 is TGTGCCAGCAGCTTAGGAGCGACAGGCCTAGATGGCTACACCTTC. Translation: CASSLGATGLDGYTF.